This T cell receptor beta chain was sequenced in a study of shared clonotypes between healthy human individuals. Study-wide findings and caveats: Naive subsets generally had larger estimated richness than memory subsets.

Naive CD8 populations comprised CD45RO-negative cells positively selected for CCR7, excluding terminally differentiated effector memory CD45RA+ cells. The donors were adults (healthy and HIV-negative) with no recent acute infections or vaccinations. A word on this clone: Its antigen is undetermined.

V lost 3 bases and J lost 3, with 3 bases in between. The CDR3 is 11 amino acids. CDR1 SNHLY and CDR2 FYNNEI come from the germline V gene. Using immunoSEQ multiplex PCR, the repertoire was profiled, and TCRdb retains in-frame clones only, with some absent. The table includes about 2 million clones, less than 95% detected once. The clonotype was recovered from a man in his late teens or twenties in good health. Sequenced sample: naive CD8+ T cells sorted from blood. This rearrangement joins TRBV2 to TRBJ2-7; the D is unclear. CDR3 DNA: TGTGCCAGCAGTGATGACTACGAGCAGTACTTC. It encodes CASSDDYEQYF. Based on the CDR3 plus reference TRBV2 and TRBJ2-7, the full variable domain is EPEVTQTPSHQVTQMGQEVILRCVPISNHLYFYWYRQILGQKVEFLVSFYNNEISEKSEIFDDQFSVERPDGSNFTLKIRSTKLEDSAMYFCASSDDYEQYFGPGTRLTVT.